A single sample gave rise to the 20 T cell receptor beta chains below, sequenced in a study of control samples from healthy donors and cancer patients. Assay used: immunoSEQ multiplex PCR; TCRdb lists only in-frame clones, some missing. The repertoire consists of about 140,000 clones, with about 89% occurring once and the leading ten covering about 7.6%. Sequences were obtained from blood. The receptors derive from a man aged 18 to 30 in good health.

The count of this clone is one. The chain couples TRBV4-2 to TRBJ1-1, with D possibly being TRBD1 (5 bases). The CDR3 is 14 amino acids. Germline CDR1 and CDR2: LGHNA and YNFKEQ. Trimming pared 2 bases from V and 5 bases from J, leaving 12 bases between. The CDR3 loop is CASSQTLPGTEAFF. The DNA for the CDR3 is TGTGCCAGCAGCCAAACTCTTCCAGGGACTGAAGCTTTCTTT.

The CDR3 bases are TGTGCCAGCAGCCAAGGGACCTTGAACACCGGGGAGCTGTTTTTT. Translating gives CASSQGTLNTGELFF. This chain joins TRBV3-1 (or the pseudogene TRBV3-2) and TRBJ2-2; no definite D call. CDR1 LGHDT and CDR2 YNNKEL come from the germline V gene (reference sequence). Trimming removed 1 base at V and 1 base at J, with 7 bases between. The CDR3 totals 15 residues.

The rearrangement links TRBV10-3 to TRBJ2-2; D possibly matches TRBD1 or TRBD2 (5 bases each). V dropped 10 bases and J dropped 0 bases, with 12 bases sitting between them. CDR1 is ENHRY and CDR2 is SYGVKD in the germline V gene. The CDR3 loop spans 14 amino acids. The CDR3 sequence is CATIGTTNTGELFF. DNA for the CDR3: TGTGCCACAATCGGGACGACGAACACCGGGGAGCTGTTTTTT.

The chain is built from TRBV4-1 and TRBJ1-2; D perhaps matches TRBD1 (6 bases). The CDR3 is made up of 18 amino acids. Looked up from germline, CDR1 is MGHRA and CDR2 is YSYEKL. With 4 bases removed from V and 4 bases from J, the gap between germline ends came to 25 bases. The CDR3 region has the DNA TGCGCCAGCAGCCCTACCACCGAGGGACAAGGGTTGGGCTATGGCTACACCTTC. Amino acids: CASSPTTEGQGLGYGYTF.

The CDR3 loop reads CASSSRSTGELFF. The CDR3 DNA reads as TGTGCCAGCAGCTCTAGGAGCACCGGGGAGCTGTTTTTT. This rearrangement joins TRBV7-9 to TRBJ2-2; D is unresolved. This CDR3 is 13 amino acids long. Germline loops: CDR1 SEHNR, CDR2 FQNEAQ (reference sequence). The V end was cut by 4 bases, the J end by 4 bases, with 7 bases between. The whole variable domain, filled in from reference TRBV7-9 and TRBJ2-2, reads DTGVSQNPRHKITKRGQNVTFRCDPISEHNRLYWYRQTLGQGPEFLTYFQNEAQLEKSRLLSDRFSAERPKGSFSTLEIQRTEQGDSAMYLCASSSRSTGELFFGEGSRLTVL.

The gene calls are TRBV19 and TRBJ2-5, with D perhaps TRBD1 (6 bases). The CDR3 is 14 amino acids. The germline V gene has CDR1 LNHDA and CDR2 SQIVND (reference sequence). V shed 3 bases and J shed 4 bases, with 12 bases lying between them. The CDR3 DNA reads TGTGCCAGTAGTATTAAGGGACACCGAGAGACCCAGTACTTC. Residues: CASSIKGHRETQYF.

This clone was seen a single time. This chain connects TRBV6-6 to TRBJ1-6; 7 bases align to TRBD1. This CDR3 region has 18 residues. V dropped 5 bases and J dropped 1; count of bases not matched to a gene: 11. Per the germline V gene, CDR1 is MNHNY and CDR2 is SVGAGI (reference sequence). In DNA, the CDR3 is TGTGCCAGCAGTCCCTGGTCCTCAGGGGGATCCTATAATTCACCCCTCCACTTT. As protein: CASSPWSSGGSYNSPLHF.

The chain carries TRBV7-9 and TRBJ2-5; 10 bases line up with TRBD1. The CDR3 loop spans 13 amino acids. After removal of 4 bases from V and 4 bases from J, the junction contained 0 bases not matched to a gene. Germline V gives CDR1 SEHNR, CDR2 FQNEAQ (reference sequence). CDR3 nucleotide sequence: TGTGCCAGCAGCTGGGACAGGGGAGAGACCCAGTACTTC. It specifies CASSWDRGETQYF.

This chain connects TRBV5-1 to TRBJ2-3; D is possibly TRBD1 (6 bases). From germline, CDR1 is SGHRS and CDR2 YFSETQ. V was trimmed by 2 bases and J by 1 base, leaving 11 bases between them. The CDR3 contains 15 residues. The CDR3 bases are TGCGCCAGCAGCTTAAAACAGGGCGGCACAGATACGCAGTATTTT. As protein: CASSLKQGGTDTQYF. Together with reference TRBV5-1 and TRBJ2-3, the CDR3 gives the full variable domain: KAGVTQTPRYLIKTRGQQVTLSCSPISGHRSVSWYQQTPGQGLQFLFEYFSETQRNKGNFPGRFSGRQFSNSRSEMNVSTLELGDSALYLCASSLKQGGTDTQYFGPGTRLTVL.

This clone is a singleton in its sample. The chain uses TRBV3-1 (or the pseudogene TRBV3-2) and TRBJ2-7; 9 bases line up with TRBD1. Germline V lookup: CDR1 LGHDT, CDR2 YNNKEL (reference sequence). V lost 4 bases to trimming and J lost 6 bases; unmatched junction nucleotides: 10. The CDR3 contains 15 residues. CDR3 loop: CASSPMTGTGLEQYF. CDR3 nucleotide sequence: TGTGCCAGCAGCCCGATGACCGGGACAGGGCTCGAGCAGTACTTC.

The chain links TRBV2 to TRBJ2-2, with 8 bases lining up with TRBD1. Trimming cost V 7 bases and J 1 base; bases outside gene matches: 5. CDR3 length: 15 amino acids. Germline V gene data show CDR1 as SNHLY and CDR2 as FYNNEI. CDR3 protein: CASTTGTGNTGELFF. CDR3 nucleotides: TGTGCCAGCACTACCGGGACAGGGAACACCGGGGAGCTGTTTTTT.

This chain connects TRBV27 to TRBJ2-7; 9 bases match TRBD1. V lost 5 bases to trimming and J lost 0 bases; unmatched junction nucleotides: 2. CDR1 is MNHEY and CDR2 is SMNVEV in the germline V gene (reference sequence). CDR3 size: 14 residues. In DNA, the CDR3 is TGTGCCAGCAGTGGGACAGGGAGCTCCTACGAGCAGTACTTC. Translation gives CASSGTGSSYEQYF.

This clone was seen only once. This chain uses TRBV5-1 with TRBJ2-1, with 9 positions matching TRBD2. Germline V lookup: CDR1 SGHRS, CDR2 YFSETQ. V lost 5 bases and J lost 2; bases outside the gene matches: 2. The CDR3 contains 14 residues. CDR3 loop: CASRTSGPYNEQFF. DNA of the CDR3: TGCGCCAGCAGGACTAGCGGTCCCTACAATGAGCAGTTCTTC.

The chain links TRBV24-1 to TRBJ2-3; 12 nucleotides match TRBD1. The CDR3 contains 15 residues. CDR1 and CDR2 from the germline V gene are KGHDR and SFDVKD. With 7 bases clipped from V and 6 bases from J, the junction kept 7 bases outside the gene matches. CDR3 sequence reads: CATSKGTGGRDTQYF. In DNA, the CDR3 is TGTGCCACCAGCAAAGGGACAGGGGGCAGGGATACGCAGTATTTT.

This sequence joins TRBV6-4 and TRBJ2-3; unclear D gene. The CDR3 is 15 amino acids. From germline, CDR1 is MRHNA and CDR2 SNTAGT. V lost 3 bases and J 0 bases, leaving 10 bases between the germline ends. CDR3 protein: CASSDGPGSTDTQYF. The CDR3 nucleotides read TGTGCCAGCAGTGATGGCCCGGGTAGCACAGATACGCAGTATTTT.

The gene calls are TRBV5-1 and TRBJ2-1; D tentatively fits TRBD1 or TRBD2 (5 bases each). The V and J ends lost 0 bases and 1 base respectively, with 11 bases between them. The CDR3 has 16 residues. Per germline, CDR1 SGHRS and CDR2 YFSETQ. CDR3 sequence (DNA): TGCGCCAGCAGCTTGGTAGGGGACCTATCCTACAATGAGCAGTTCTTC. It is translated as CASSLVGDLSYNEQFF. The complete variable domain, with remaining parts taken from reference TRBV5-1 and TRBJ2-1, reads KAGVTQTPRYLIKTRGQQVTLSCSPISGHRSVSWYQQTPGQGLQFLFEYFSETQRNKGNFPGRFSGRQFSNSRSEMNVSTLELGDSALYLCASSLVGDLSYNEQFFGPGTRLTVL.

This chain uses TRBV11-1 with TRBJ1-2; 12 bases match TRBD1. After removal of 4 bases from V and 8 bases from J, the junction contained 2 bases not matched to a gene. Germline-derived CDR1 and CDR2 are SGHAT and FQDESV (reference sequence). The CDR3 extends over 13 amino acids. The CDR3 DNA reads TGTGCCAGCAGCTCCGGGACAGGGGGCGGCTACACCTTC. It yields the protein CASSSGTGGGYTF.

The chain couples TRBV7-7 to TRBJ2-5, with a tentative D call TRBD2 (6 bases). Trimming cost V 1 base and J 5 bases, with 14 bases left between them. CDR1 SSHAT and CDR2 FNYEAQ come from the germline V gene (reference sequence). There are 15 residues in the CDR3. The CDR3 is CASSLEGRGGETQYF. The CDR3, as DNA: TGTGCCAGCAGCTTAGAGGGGCGGGGTGGGGAGACCCAGTACTTC.

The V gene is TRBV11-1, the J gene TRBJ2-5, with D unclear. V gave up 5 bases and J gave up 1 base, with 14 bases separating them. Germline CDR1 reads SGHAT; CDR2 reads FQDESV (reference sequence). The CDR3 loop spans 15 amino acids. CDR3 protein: CASSANQLLQETQYF. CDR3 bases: TGTGCCAGCAGCGCCAACCAACTACTCCAAGAGACCCAGTACTTC.

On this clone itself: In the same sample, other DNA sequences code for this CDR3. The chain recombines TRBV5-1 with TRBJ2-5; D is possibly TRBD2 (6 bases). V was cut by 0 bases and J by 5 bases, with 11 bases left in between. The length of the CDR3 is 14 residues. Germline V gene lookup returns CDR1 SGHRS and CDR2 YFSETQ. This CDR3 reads CASSLEFGGETQYF. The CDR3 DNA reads TGCGCCAGCAGCTTGGAGTTTGGGGGGGAGACCCAGTACTTC.